The 23 T cell receptor beta chains below all came from one sample that was sequenced in a study of metastatic and nonmetastatic thyroid tumors. With MiXCR, TCRdb called clones anew from the PCR reads. The sample lists around 5,400 clones, 33% occurring once. All patients were treatment-naive before thyroid surgery. Sequencing was performed on adjacent normal tissue. The source is a female donor with papillary thyroid cancer or a benign thyroid nodule (not recorded which). Some clones in this sample may be carry-over from other donors' samples.

The V and J genes are TRBV12-3 or TRBV12-4 and TRBJ2-7, with TRBD2 matching 10 bases. The CDR3 is 16 residues long. After removal of 5 bases from V and 4 bases from J, the junction contained 11 bases not matched to a gene. The CDR3: CASSPPRASGSYEQYF. The CDR3 coding sequence is TGTGCCAGCAGTCCACCGAGAGCTAGCGGGAGTTACGAGCAGTACTTC.

This clone was found a few times. The chain couples TRBV27 to TRBJ2-3; D is uncertain. V was clipped by 2 bases and J by 0 bases, with 9 bases between them. The CDR3 has 15 residues. Germline lookup yields CDR1 MNHEY and CDR2 SMNVEV (reference sequence). CDR3 DNA sequence: TGTGCCAGCAGTTTAAGGACGGCTAGCACAGATACGCAGTATTTT. As protein: CASSLRTASTDTQYF.

The rearrangement joins TRBV5-6 to TRBJ2-7; the match to TRBD2 covers 12 bases. This CDR3 has 17 residues. V gave up 4 bases and J gave up 2 bases; unmatched junction bases: 10. Germline V CDR1 and CDR2: SGHDT, YYEEEE. The DNA for the CDR3 is TGTGCCAGCAGCCCGGGGGGACTAGCGGGCCCGACCTACGAGCAGTACTTC. Translated: CASSPGGLAGPTYEQYF.

A few counts support this clone. V and J are TRBV24-1 and TRBJ2-2; no definite D call. CDR3 size: 11 residues. Germline V gene data show CDR1 as KGHDR and CDR2 as SFDVKD. Trimming took off 4 bases at V and 8 bases at J, with 4 bases between the two ends. The CDR3 DNA is TGTGCCACCAGTGAAGATGGGGAGCTGTTTTTT. Residues: CATSEDGELFF.

The chain carries TRBV25-1 and TRBJ1-6; D is possibly TRBD1 (6 bases). CDR1 MGHDK and CDR2 SYGVNS come from the germline V gene. The CDR3 spans 14 residues. Between the trimmed V and J ends, which lost 7 bases and 12 bases, there was a span of 19 bases. This CDR3 is CASIKSGGAGPLHF. CDR3 DNA sequence: TGTGCCAGCATAAAGTCCGGGGGCGCCGGACCCCTCCACTTT.

This clone occurred a few times. The CDR3, as DNA: TGTGCCAGCAGTCGACAGGGATTCACTGAAGCTTTCTTT. Protein: CASSRQGFTEAFF. The V and J genes are TRBV27 and TRBJ1-1; 7 bases agree with TRBD1. In germline, CDR1 is MNHEY, CDR2 SMNVEV (reference sequence). With 5 bases clipped from V and 4 bases from J, the junction kept 4 bases outside the gene matches. The CDR3 runs 13 residues.

V usage is TRBV5-1 and J usage is TRBJ1-5, with D perhaps matching TRBD1 (6 bases). CDR1 SGHRS and CDR2 YFSETQ come from the germline V gene. This CDR3 contains 17 residues. V gave up 0 bases and J gave up 4 bases, with 17 bases separating them. Written as DNA, the CDR3 is TGCGCCAGCAGCTTGGCCAAGTCGGGGGCCAGGAATCAGCCCCAGCATTTT. The encoded protein is CASSLAKSGARNQPQHF.

In this sample, this clone turned up a few times. This chain connects TRBV20-1 to TRBJ1-2, with D tentatively TRBD1 (6 bases). There are 14 residues in the CDR3. V was pared by 5 bases and J by 1 base, with 14 bases between. Germline CDR1 and CDR2: DFQATT and SNEGSKA (reference sequence). The CDR3 DNA reads as TGCAGTGCTCCAGGACAGTTTGATAACTATGGCTACACCTTC. Translated, it gives CSAPGQFDNYGYTF.

V and J are TRBV27 and TRBJ2-1; TRBD2 agrees at 9 bases. Germline CDR1 reads MNHEY; CDR2 reads SMNVEV (reference sequence). V lost 4 bases, J lost 9 bases, and 7 bases stayed unmatched. The CDR3 has 14 residues. The CDR3 DNA reads TGTGCCAGCAGTTCCCCGGGACTAGCTAGTGAGCAGTTCTTC. It yields the protein CASSSPGLASEQFF.

This clone has just a few counts. This chain joins TRBV6-1 and TRBJ1-5; D not resolved. Germline CDR1 reads MNHNS; CDR2 reads SASEGT. V was shortened by 3 bases and J by 5 bases, with 14 bases between the two germline ends. This CDR3 comprises 15 residues. CDR3 bases: TGTGCCAGCAGTGATCGTAAGGCTGGGGATCAGCCCCAGCATTTT. As protein: CASSDRKAGDQPQHF.

The chain combines TRBV2 with TRBJ1-6; D is perhaps TRBD1 (5 bases). The germline CDR1 and CDR2 sequences are SNHLY and FYNNEI. The CDR3 contains 14 residues. The V end was cut by 6 bases, the J end by 9 bases, with 15 bases between. The chain's CDR3 is CASRENPGTSPLHF. The CDR3, as DNA: TGTGCCAGCAGGGAAAACCCAGGGACTTCACCCCTCCACTTT.

This clone is labeled as medium-sized (0.01 to 0.1%). This sequence joins TRBV15 and TRBJ2-3; D gene ambiguous. Germline V gives CDR1 LNHNV, CDR2 YYDKDF (reference sequence). Deletions cut 0 bases from V and 2 bases from J, with 15 bases between. This CDR3 comprises 17 residues. Written as DNA, the CDR3 is TGTGCCACCAGCAGAGAGGCTGGTTATGGACCCACAGATACGCAGTATTTT. It yields the protein CATSREAGYGPTDTQYF.

This clone was seen at least ten times. Written as DNA, the CDR3 is TGTGCCACCGGCCCGGGGAGACTCAACACTGAAGCTTTCTTT. Its protein product is CATGPGRLNTEAFF. The chain combines TRBV28 with TRBJ1-1; D is unclear. Germline V lookup: CDR1 MDHEN, CDR2 SYDVKM. This CDR3 has 14 residues. V was cut by 10 bases and J by 2 bases, with 17 bases left in between.

The CDR3 protein is CASRSGGPGEQYF. The CDR3 coding sequence is TGTGCCAGCAGGTCGGGGGGTCCCGGGGAGCAGTACTTC. This chain links TRBV6-1 with TRBJ2-7; TRBD2 agrees at 7 bases. Germline V gives CDR1 MNHNS, CDR2 SASEGT. This CDR3 comprises 13 residues. Germline trimming cut 6 bases from V and 7 bases from J; bases unmatched to any gene: 9.

This clone was seen repeatedly, ten times or more. This rearrangement joins TRBV27 to TRBJ2-7, with TRBD1 matching over 8 bases. Per the germline V gene, CDR1 is MNHEY and CDR2 is SMNVEV (reference sequence). The V gene end was trimmed by 6 bases and the J gene end by 5 bases; junction bases not matched to a gene: 6. This CDR3 is built from 13 residues. This chain's CDR3 is CASRYGQGDEQYF. CDR3 DNA: TGTGCCAGCAGGTATGGACAGGGAGACGAGCAGTACTTC.

The chain combines TRBV2 with TRBJ1-2; 11 bases map to TRBD1. The CDR3 contains 15 residues. CDR1 is SNHLY, CDR2 FYNNEI, per germline. J gave up 4 bases and V 7 bases, and 8 bases lay outside the gene matches. CDR3 sequence (DNA): TGTGCCAGCACCGAGGTCGGGACAGGGGGCTATGGCTACACCTTC. It codes for CASTEVGTGGYGYTF.

This clone has more than one count but fewer than ten. The rearrangement uses TRBV6-1 and TRBJ2-7; 7 nucleotides agree with TRBD1. Trimming removed 6 bases from V and 3 bases from J; junction bases left unmatched: 5. The CDR3 length is 13 residues. Germline V CDR1 and CDR2: MNHNS, SASEGT. Here the CDR3 DNA reads TGTGCCAGCAGACCCCCAGGGGGCTACGAGCAGTACTTC. Translating it yields CASRPPGGYEQYF.

This clone was observed a handful of times. CDR3 amino acids: CASSLAWGASLQYF. The CDR3 DNA reads as TGTGCCAGCAGCTTGGCGTGGGGCGCATCCCTTCAGTACTTC. V and J are TRBV5-8 and TRBJ2-4; D might be TRBD1 (5 bases). With 0 bases removed from V and 11 bases from J, the gap between germline ends came to 15 bases. CDR1 and CDR2 (germline): SGHTS, YDEGEE. The CDR3 contains 14 residues. Full variable domain (missing parts from reference TRBV5-8 and TRBJ2-4): EAGVTQSPTHLIKTRGQQATLRCSPISGHTSVYWYQQALGLGLQFLLWYDEGEERNRGNFPPRFSGRQFPNYSSELNVNALELEDSALYLCASSLAWGASLQYFGAGTRLSVL.

Comment on this clone: With a much larger clone just one base away, this may be a read error. The V gene is TRBV27, the J gene TRBJ1-2, with 7 positions matching TRBD1. Trimming cost V 6 bases and J 5 bases; bases outside gene matches: 6. Looked up from germline, CDR1 is MNHEY and CDR2 is SMNVEV (reference sequence). CDR3 length equals 13 residues. DNA for the CDR3: TGTGCCAGCAGCTCCAAGACAGGGTATGGCTACACCTTC. This codes for CASSSKTGYGYTF.

There are a few counts of this clone. J is TRBJ2-7 and V is TRBV5-1, with D unclear. The V gene's germline CDR1 is SGHRS and CDR2 YFSETQ. V gave up 5 bases and J gave up 5 bases, with 14 bases separating them. The CDR3 totals 13 residues. This CDR3 is CASSSPSVDEQYF. As DNA, the CDR3 is TGCGCCAGCAGTAGCCCCTCCGTGGACGAGCAGTACTTC.

This clone was detected once. This chain uses TRBV9 with TRBJ2-1; a weak D match, TRBD2 (6 bases). The CDR3 contains 14 residues. CDR1 is SGDLS, CDR2 YYNGEE, per germline. The ends were cut back, 0 bases at V and 7 bases at J, with 11 bases in the middle. The CDR3 spells CASSVVAAGNEQFF. CDR3 in DNA: TGTGCCAGCAGCGTAGTAGCGGCAGGGAATGAGCAGTTCTTC. Combining the CDR3 with reference TRBV9 and TRBJ2-1 gives the whole variable domain DSGVTQTPKHLITATGQRVTLRCSPRSGDLSVYWYQQSLDQGLQFLIQYYNGEERAKGNILERFSAQQFPDLHSELNLSSLELGDSALYFCASSVVAAGNEQFFGPGTRLTVL.

This clone is categorized as medium-sized. Other DNA sequences in the sample encode the same CDR3. The J gene is TRBJ2-1, the V gene TRBV4-1, with a possible D match to TRBD2 (5 bases). The V gene's germline CDR1 is MGHRA and CDR2 YSYEKL. Trimming left V 0 bases short and J 8 bases short, with 23 bases between. The CDR3 is 18 residues long. CDR3: CASSQERAGVRGNDEQFF. CDR3 DNA: TGCGCCAGCAGCCAAGAAAGGGCCGGGGTAAGAGGCAACGATGAGCAGTTCTTC.

This clone was detected a few times. J is TRBJ2-2 and V is TRBV7-8; the D is unclear. The germline V and J ends were trimmed by 1 base and 5 bases, with 17 bases remaining between them. Per germline, CDR1 SGHVS and CDR2 FQNEAQ. The CDR3 loop spans 17 amino acids. CDR3 protein: CASSLEARSLRTGELFF. As DNA, the CDR3 is TGTGCCAGCAGCTTAGAAGCCCGTTCTTTGAGGACCGGGGAGCTGTTTTTT.